The 32 T cell receptor beta chains given below trace back to one sample, sequenced in a study of cytomegalovirus exposure and HLA in healthy donors. PCR primers comprised 60 Vbeta and 13 Jbeta primers. Some clones are missing from TCRdb's copy, which holds only in-frame ones; the method was immunoSEQ multiplex PCR. The repertoire holds tens of thousands of clones, with over 80% as singletons. Sequenced material: PBMCs. The receptors originated from a man aged 25-45 years in good health and CMV-seronegative.

The rearrangement uses TRBV6-6 and TRBJ1-1; TRBD1 matches 9 bases. CDR1 and CDR2 (germline): MNHNY, SVGAGI (reference sequence). The junction had 4 bases not matched to a gene; V was cut back by 10 bases and J by 4 bases. This CDR3 contains 12 residues. CDR3 loop: CATGQGVTEAFF. CDR3 coding DNA: TGTGCCACGGGACAGGGTGTCACTGAAGCTTTCTTT.

The chain carries TRBV6-5 and TRBJ1-3, with D possibly TRBD1 on 6 matching bases. Germline V lookup: CDR1 MNHEY, CDR2 SVGAGI. Trimming stripped 10 bases from V and 4 bases from J, with 14 bases between. The CDR3 runs to 13 residues. CDR3 in DNA: TGTGCCACCTCCCAGGGGACGGGAAACACCATATATTTT. Translating it yields CATSQGTGNTIYF.

This chain uses TRBV7-8 with TRBJ2-7; D gene unclear. This CDR3 region has 13 residues. Germline V gives CDR1 SGHVS, CDR2 FQNEAQ. Trimming took 5 bases from V and 3 from J, leaving 11 bases between them. The CDR3 spells CASSVSRSYEQYF. CDR3 in DNA: TGTGCCAGCAGCGTAAGTAGGAGCTACGAGCAGTACTTC.

This clone has just a few counts. This chain connects TRBV15 to TRBJ1-2; 7 positions agree with TRBD1. Germline CDR1 LNHNV, CDR2 YYDKDF (reference sequence). Trimming took 5 bases from V and 0 from J; bases not matched to a gene: 6. The CDR3 loop spans 15 amino acids. The CDR3 reads CATSSRQGSNYGYTF. CDR3 coding DNA: TGTGCCACCAGCTCCAGACAGGGCTCTAACTATGGCTACACCTTC.

The chain carries TRBV9 and TRBJ2-3; possible D gene TRBD2, 6 bases. Trimming stripped 0 bases from V and 2 bases from J, with 10 bases between. The germline CDR1 and CDR2 sequences are SGDLS and YYNGEE. The length of the CDR3 is 15 residues. The CDR3 protein is CASSVVAGNTDTQYF. The CDR3 DNA follows: TGTGCCAGCAGCGTAGTGGCGGGGAACACAGATACGCAGTATTTT.

J is TRBJ2-7 and V is TRBV9; D is unresolved. V was clipped by 1 base and J by 0 bases, with 14 bases between them. The CDR3 totals 16 residues. Looked up from germline, CDR1 is SGDLS and CDR2 is YYNGEE. Here the CDR3 DNA reads TGTGCCAGCAGCGTACCGCAGACACAAAGCTCCTACGAGCAGTACTTC. This codes for CASSVPQTQSSYEQYF.

The V gene is TRBV6-5, the J gene TRBJ2-1; 7 bases fit TRBD1. This CDR3 contains 14 residues. V was pared by 6 bases and J by 6 bases, with 8 bases of the junction left unmatched. Germline V lookup: CDR1 MNHEY, CDR2 SVGAGI. In nucleotides, the CDR3 is TGTGCCAGCAGGAAAGACAGGGTGGTCAATGAGCAGTTCTTC. The encoded protein is CASRKDRVVNEQFF.

The chain is built from TRBV19 and TRBJ2-7; 7 bases are shared with TRBD2. This CDR3 contains 13 residues. With V trimmed by 4 bases and J by 7 bases, 7 bases remained unmatched. Germline V gives CDR1 LNHDA, CDR2 SQIVND (reference sequence). The CDR3 DNA reads as TGTGCCAGTAGTACAGACGGGGGGAGGGAGCAGTACTTC. It encodes CASSTDGGREQYF.

V is TRBV5-1 and J is TRBJ1-1; D gene unclear. Germline CDR1 SGHRS, CDR2 YFSETQ. The CDR3 consists of 14 residues. V was cut by 1 base and J by 2 bases, with 9 bases left in between. The CDR3 is CASSLNAGNTEAFF. The CDR3 nucleotides are TGCGCCAGCAGCTTGAACGCAGGCAACACTGAAGCTTTCTTT.

This clone was found once. The chain couples TRBV7-2 to TRBJ1-2, with 8 bases lining up with TRBD1. The germline V gene encodes CDR1 SGHTA and CDR2 FQGNSA. This CDR3 region has 15 residues. Losses at the gene ends were 3 bases for V and 3 bases for J; bases not matched to a gene: 6. CDR3 sequence reads: CASSFKTGDYYGYTF. As DNA, the CDR3 is TGTGCCAGCAGCTTCAAGACAGGGGATTACTATGGCTACACCTTC.

The chain has TRBV28 and TRBJ2-7; 15 bases are a match to TRBD2. This CDR3 has 15 amino acids. The J segment lost 7 bases and the V segment lost 6 bases, leaving 7 bases of the junction unmatched. Germline V CDR1 and CDR2: MDHEN, SYDVKM. CDR3 loop: CASSPGLAGGREQYF. In DNA, the CDR3 is TGTGCCAGCAGCCCTGGACTAGCGGGGGGGCGGGAGCAGTACTTC. Filled out from reference TRBV28 and TRBJ2-7, the complete variable domain reads DVKVTQSSRYLVKRTGEKVFLECVQDMDHENMFWYRQDPGLGLRLIYFSYDVKMKEKGDIPEGYSVSREKKERFSLILESASTNQTSMYLCASSPGLAGGREQYFGPGTRLTVT.

This rearrangement joins TRBV6-5 to TRBJ2-5; D remains unclear. Germline CDR1 and CDR2: MNHEY and SVGAGI. V shed 6 bases and J shed 5 bases, with 10 bases lying between them. The CDR3 runs 12 residues. The CDR3 region has the DNA TGTGCCAGCAGCGAAGGAGATGAGACCCAGTACTTC. Amino acid sequence: CASSEGDETQYF.

The chain combines TRBV30 with TRBJ2-3, with 11 bases that match TRBD2. Per the germline V gene, CDR1 is GTSNPN and CDR2 is SVGIG (reference sequence). V was pared by 3 bases and J by 0 bases, with 8 bases of the junction left unmatched. CDR3 size: 17 residues. The CDR3 sequence: CAWSAGLAGLSTDTQYF. CDR3 DNA sequence: TGTGCCTGGAGCGCCGGACTAGCGGGCCTAAGCACAGATACGCAGTATTTT.

The rearrangement joins TRBV5-1 to TRBJ2-1; 16 bases agree with TRBD2. The CDR3 consists of 18 residues. V lost 3 bases, J lost 4 bases, and 7 bases stayed unmatched. Germline V lookup: CDR1 SGHRS, CDR2 YFSETQ. The CDR3, as DNA: TGCGCCAGCAGCTCGGGACTAGCGGGAGGGGGCCAGTACAATGAGCAGTTCTTC. As protein: CASSSGLAGGGQYNEQFF.

In the case of this clone: At one of its ends the junction is not consistent with the germline gene, which may arise from a read error. V gene TRBV7-9 combines with J gene TRBJ1-4; 7 positions match TRBD1. Per the germline V gene, CDR1 is SEHNR and CDR2 is FQNEAQ (reference sequence). The length of the CDR3 is 15 residues. In DNA, the CDR3 is TGTTCCAGCAGCTTCAACAGGGGAGGAAAGGAAAAACTGTTTTTT. This encodes CSSSFNRGGKEKLFF.

The chain couples TRBV6-5 to TRBJ1-2, with TRBD1 matching 7 bases. CDR1 and CDR2 from the germline V gene are MNHEY and SVGAGI. Trimming took 6 bases from V and 4 from J; bases not matched to a gene: 8. The CDR3 length is 14 residues. CDR3 protein: CASSNVGQAYGYTF. CDR3 DNA sequence: TGTGCCAGCAGCAACGTCGGACAGGCCTATGGCTACACCTTC.

The genes are TRBV27 and TRBJ2-7, with 7 positions matching TRBD2. Germline loops: CDR1 MNHEY, CDR2 SMNVEV (reference sequence). The CDR3 runs 16 residues. V lost 3 bases, J lost 2 bases, and 10 bases stayed unmatched. The CDR3 DNA follows: TGTGCCAGCAGTTTGTCTGGGCGCGGACTAGCCTACGAGCAGTACTTC. Encoded protein: CASSLSGRGLAYEQYF.

The chain couples TRBV27 to TRBJ2-5; D is possibly TRBD2 (5 bases). This CDR3 is built from 15 residues. V was pared by 2 bases and J by 1 base, with 11 bases between. Germline CDR1 MNHEY, CDR2 SMNVEV (reference sequence). The CDR3: CASSLIRGSQETQYF. CDR3 DNA: TGTGCCAGCAGTTTAATCCGGGGTTCCCAAGAGACCCAGTACTTC.

The chain recombines TRBV5-1 with TRBJ2-1; 8 bases are shared with TRBD1. After removal of 4 bases from V and 4 bases from J, the junction contained 7 bases not matched to a gene. This CDR3 region has 15 residues. CDR1 and CDR2 from the germline V gene are SGHRS and YFSETQ. CDR3 loop: CASSRGQATYNEQFF. The CDR3 DNA reads TGCGCCAGCAGCAGGGGACAGGCGACTTACAATGAGCAGTTCTTC. Using reference TRBV5-1 and TRBJ2-1 for the parts outside the CDR3, the full variable domain is KAGVTQTPRYLIKTRGQQVTLSCSPISGHRSVSWYQQTPGQGLQFLFEYFSETQRNKGNFPGRFSGRQFSNSRSEMNVSTLELGDSALYLCASSRGQATYNEQFFGPGTRLTVL.

This clone was found a few times. CDR3 sequence (DNA): TGCGCCAGCAGCCAGAGGGTAGGGGGCGGTACGAACACTGAAGCTTTCTTT. It specifies CASSQRVGGGTNTEAFF. This rearrangement joins TRBV4-3 to TRBJ1-1, with TRBD1 identical over 7 bases. CDR1 LGHNA and CDR2 YSLEER come from the germline V gene. The CDR3 contains 17 residues. V lost 3 bases and J lost 1; bases outside the gene matches: 11.

The chain couples TRBV5-1 to TRBJ1-5; 7 bases match TRBD1. The CDR3 runs to 16 residues. Germline V gene lookup returns CDR1 SGHRS and CDR2 YFSETQ. J was trimmed by 4 bases and V by 0 bases; bases with no gene match: 7. DNA for the CDR3: TGCGCCAGCAGCTTGGGGACAGGATCCTCGAATCAGCCCCAGCATTTT. It yields the protein CASSLGTGSSNQPQHF.

The rearrangement uses TRBV2 and TRBJ1-6, with 8 bases fitting TRBD1. Looked up from germline, CDR1 is SNHLY and CDR2 is FYNNEI. This CDR3 is 16 amino acids long. Trimming removed 3 bases from V and 1 base from J; junction bases left unmatched: 2. CDR3 sequence reads: CASSDQGASYNSPLHF. CDR3 coding DNA: TGTGCCAGCAGTGATCAGGGGGCATCCTATAATTCACCCCTCCACTTT.

This clone was counted a single time. V is TRBV6-6 and J is TRBJ1-2; TRBD1 aligns across 9 bases. Per the germline V gene, CDR1 is MNHNY and CDR2 is SVGAGI (reference sequence). The CDR3 length is 16 residues. The V and J ends lost 6 bases and 8 bases, in that order; junction bases with no gene match: 16. CDR3 region: CASSLGQGKIYYGYTF. CDR3 DNA sequence: TGTGCCAGCAGCCTGGGACAGGGTAAAATTTATTACGGCTACACCTTC.

This clone was seen more than once but under ten times. V is TRBV7-8 and J is TRBJ1-5; 9 bases are a match to TRBD1. The CDR3 extends over 15 amino acids. V shed 0 bases, J shed 6 bases, and the junction held 3 bases outside the gene matches. CDR1 SGHVS and CDR2 FQNEAQ come from the germline V gene. CDR3 nucleotides: TGTGCCAGCAGCTTAGCGGGACAGGGAAGTCAGCCCCAGCATTTT. As protein: CASSLAGQGSQPQHF.

The chain employs TRBV4-1 and TRBJ1-1, with 7 bases aligning to TRBD1. J gave up 0 bases and V 2 bases, and 9 bases lay outside the gene matches. The CDR3 covers 17 residues. Germline values: CDR1 MGHRA, CDR2 YSYEKL. The CDR3 sequence: CASSQFNRQGVNTEAFF. CDR3 bases: TGCGCCAGCAGCCAATTCAACAGACAGGGAGTGAACACTGAAGCTTTCTTT.

This clone was detected a few times. The rearrangement links TRBV11-3 to TRBJ2-2, with D maybe TRBD1 (6 bases). Germline values: CDR1 SGHNT, CDR2 YENEEA. This CDR3 spans 14 amino acids. The V gene lost 7 bases and the J gene lost 5 bases, with 14 bases spanning the gap. The CDR3 loop is CASNRALRTGELFF. CDR3 coding DNA: TGTGCCAGCAACAGGGCTCTAAGGACCGGGGAGCTGTTTTTT.

The gene calls are TRBV13 and TRBJ1-2; 9 positions match TRBD1. Germline loops: CDR1 PRHDT, CDR2 FYEKMQ (reference sequence). Trimming took 4 bases from V and 6 from J; bases not matched to a gene: 3. The CDR3 covers 13 residues. The CDR3 reads CASSSQGADGYTF. As DNA, the CDR3 is TGTGCCAGCAGCTCACAGGGGGCGGATGGCTACACCTTC.

This sequence joins TRBV28 and TRBJ1-1; TRBD1 agrees at 8 bases. Germline lookup yields CDR1 MDHEN and CDR2 SYDVKM. V was pared by 8 bases and J by 5 bases, with 13 bases of the junction left unmatched. The CDR3 sequence is 15 residues long. In DNA form, the CDR3 reads TGTGCCAGCCCCCCACACCCCGGACAGGGTACTGAAGCTTTCTTT. It is translated as CASPPHPGQGTEAFF.

The rearrangement links TRBV29-1 to TRBJ2-3; D is unresolved. V dropped 7 bases and J dropped 0 bases, with 2 bases sitting between them. The CDR3 is made up of 10 amino acids. Germline V gives CDR1 SQVTM, CDR2 ANQGSEA. CDR3 in DNA: TGCAGCGCAAGCACAGATACGCAGTATTTT. Its protein is CSASTDTQYF.

The chain has TRBV6-4 and TRBJ1-2, with 11 bases that match TRBD1. CDR3 length: 16 amino acids. From germline, CDR1 is MRHNA and CDR2 SNTAGT. V lost 4 bases to trimming and J lost 5 bases; unmatched junction nucleotides: 9. Here the CDR3 reads CASSASGTGGTYGYTF. The DNA of the CDR3 is TGTGCCAGCAGTGCCTCCGGGACAGGGGGTACTTATGGCTACACCTTC.

The V gene is TRBV30, the J gene TRBJ1-4; weak D call: TRBD1 (5 bases). Between the trimmed V and J ends, which lost 6 bases and 7 bases, there was a span of 18 bases. The CDR3 totals 14 residues. Germline V gene data show CDR1 as GTSNPN and CDR2 as SVGIG (reference sequence). CDR3 DNA sequence: TGTGCCTGCGAGGTCGACAGAGGTAGTGAAAAACTGTTTTTT. Translating it yields CACEVDRGSEKLFF.

The chain carries TRBV6-6 and TRBJ2-7; 7 positions match TRBD1. The CDR3 consists of 13 residues. V lost 6 bases and J lost 3; bases outside the gene matches: 5. CDR1 and CDR2 from the germline V gene are MNHNY and SVGAGI (reference sequence). Here the CDR3 reads CASSPTGNYEQYF. In DNA, the CDR3 is TGTGCCAGCAGCCCGACAGGGAACTACGAGCAGTACTTC.